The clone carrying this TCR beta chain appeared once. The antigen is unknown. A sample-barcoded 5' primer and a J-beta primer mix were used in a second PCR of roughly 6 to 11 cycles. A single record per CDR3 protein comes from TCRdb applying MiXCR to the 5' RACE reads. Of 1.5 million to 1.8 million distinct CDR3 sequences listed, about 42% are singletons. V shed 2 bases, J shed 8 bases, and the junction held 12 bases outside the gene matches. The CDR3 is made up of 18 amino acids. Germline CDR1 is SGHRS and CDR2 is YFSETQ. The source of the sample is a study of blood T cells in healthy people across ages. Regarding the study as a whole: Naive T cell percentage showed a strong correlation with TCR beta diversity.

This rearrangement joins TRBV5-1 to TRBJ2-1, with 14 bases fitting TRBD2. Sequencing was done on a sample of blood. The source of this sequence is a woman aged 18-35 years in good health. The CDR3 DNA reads TGCGCCAGCAGCTTAACCGGGACTAGCGGGGGACGGTCGGATGAGCAGTTCTTC. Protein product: CASSLTGTSGGRSDEQFF.